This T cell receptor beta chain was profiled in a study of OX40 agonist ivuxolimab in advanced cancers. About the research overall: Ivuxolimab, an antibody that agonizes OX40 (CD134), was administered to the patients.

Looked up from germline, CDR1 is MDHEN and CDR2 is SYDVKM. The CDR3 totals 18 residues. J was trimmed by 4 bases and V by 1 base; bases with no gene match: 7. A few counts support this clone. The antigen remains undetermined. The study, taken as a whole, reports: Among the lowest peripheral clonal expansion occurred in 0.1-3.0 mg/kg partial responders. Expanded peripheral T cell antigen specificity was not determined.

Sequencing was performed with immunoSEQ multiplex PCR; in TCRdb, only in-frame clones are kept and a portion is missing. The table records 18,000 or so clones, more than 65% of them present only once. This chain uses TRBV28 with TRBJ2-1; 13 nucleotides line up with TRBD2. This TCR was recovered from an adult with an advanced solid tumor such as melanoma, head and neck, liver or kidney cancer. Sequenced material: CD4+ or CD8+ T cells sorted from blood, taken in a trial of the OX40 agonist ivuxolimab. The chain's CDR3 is CASSLSGLAGEEYNEQFF. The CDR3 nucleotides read TGTGCCAGCAGTTTATCCGGACTAGCGGGAGAAGAATACAATGAGCAGTTCTTC.